This T cell receptor beta chain was retrieved from a study of blood T cell repertoires in COVID-19. Study summary: PBMCs, B-cell-depleted T cells, or T cells were the source of the cDNA or gDNA that made up the material.

This CDR3 is 14 amino acids long. Per the germline V gene, CDR1 is SGHTA and CDR2 is FQGNSA. The ends were cut back, 1 base at V and 5 bases at J, with 10 bases in the middle. Original methodology: Amplified reference gene primers provided the basis for estimating nucleated cell counts. Sequencing used immunoSEQ multiplex PCR; TCRdb keeps in-frame clones, though not all of them. The V and J calls and the clone size are those of that table, but D and trimming were determined from the DNA. The sample carries about 220,000 clones, 88% recorded once. Across roughly 25 US areas, participants ranged in age from about 18 to 100 years. Membership in each cohort depended on participant-reported clinical history.

This clonotype was sampled from a woman aged 45-60 years with acute COVID-19. The chain joins TRBV7-2 to TRBJ2-3, with TRBD2 as a possible D gene (6 bases). The sequenced sample consisted of PBMCs or T cells enriched from blood (not recorded which). Here the CDR3 reads CASSLGLEVDTQYF. The CDR3 DNA sequence: TGTGCCAGCAGCTTAGGACTAGAAGTAGATACGCAGTATTTT.